The 27 T cell receptor beta chains in this list originate from one sample, sequenced in a study of T-cell memory formation after mild COVID-19 (dated by TCRdb to the early 2020s). Library generation was performed with 5' RACE. Sequenced using an Illumina NovaSeq 6000. TCRdb redid the processing of the public reads, applying fastp at Q25 and MiXCR, and retained in-frame beta chains. Entries are consolidated by CDR3 protein sequence, retaining the most common genes and DNA. Across this sample there are under 200,000 distinct CDR3 sequences, with roughly 13% seen only once. Approximately 3.4% of the sample is taken by the ten largest. The source material was PBMCs or a T cell subset sorted from them (not recorded which). These receptors were obtained from a young man who had mild COVID-19 (a few samples of this study predate the infection). The sample titles of this study are shuffled in the database, so cell type and time point are left out; the donor was told from shared clones.

This clonotype was found a few times. The chain recombines TRBV28 with TRBJ2-7, with 7 positions matching TRBD1. Germline CDR1 is MDHEN and CDR2 is SYDVKM. The CDR3 is 12 amino acids. The J segment lost 3 bases and the V segment lost 6 bases, leaving 2 bases of the junction unmatched. CDR3 DNA sequence: TGTGCCAGCAGCCGACAGGGCTACGAGCAGTACGTC. Its protein product is CASSRQGYEQYV.

This clonotype was observed at least ten times. The V and J genes are TRBV5-4 and TRBJ2-5; 9 bases are shared with TRBD1. CDR3 length: 14 residues. CDR1 SGHNT and CDR2 YYREEE come from the germline V gene (reference sequence). With 2 bases clipped from V and 5 bases from J, the junction kept 4 bases outside the gene matches. CDR3 sequence: CASSLQGALETQYF. The CDR3 DNA reads as TGTGCCAGCAGCTTACAGGGGGCGCTGGAGACCCAGTACTTC.

The chain has TRBV18 and TRBJ1-3; unclear D gene. The CDR3 covers 16 residues. CDR1 is KGHSH, CDR2 LQKENI, per germline. The V end was cut by 3 bases, the J end by 0 bases, with 12 bases between. CDR3 sequence (DNA): TGTGCCAGCTCACCTTCGCAGGTCAGCTCTGGAAACACCATATATTTT. As protein: CASSPSQVSSGNTIYF.

The rearrangement uses TRBV10-3 and TRBJ1-3; D gene ambiguous. The V and J ends lost 4 bases and 0 bases respectively, with 4 bases between them. The CDR3 sequence is 13 residues long. Germline CDR1 reads ENHRY; CDR2 reads SYGVKD. The CDR3: CAISGSSGNTIYF. The DNA of the CDR3 is TGTGCCATCAGTGGCAGCTCTGGAAACACCATATATTTT.

The CDR3 sequence: CASSQGAWTDTQYF. CDR3 bases: TGCGCCAGCAGCCAAGGAGCATGGACAGATACGCAGTATTTT. This chain joins TRBV4-3 and TRBJ2-3, with D unclear. Germline V CDR1 and CDR2: LGHNA, YSLEER. The CDR3 covers 14 residues. V was pared by 1 base and J by 3 bases, with 8 bases between.

This clonotype was seen many times. The chain couples TRBV5-1 to TRBJ1-1; weak D call: TRBD1 (5 bases). The V end lost 1 base, the J end lost 3 bases, and 13 bases lay between the germline ends. This CDR3 contains 15 residues. Germline V gene lookup returns CDR1 SGHRS and CDR2 YFSETQ. The CDR3 DNA reads as TGCGCCAGCAGCTTGTCTTACGGGGCGGACACTGAAGCTTTCTTT. Protein: CASSLSYGADTEAFF.

This clonotype was recorded many times. V usage is TRBV7-3 and J usage is TRBJ2-1; 7 bases match TRBD2. The CDR3 length is 15 residues. The V and J ends lost 2 bases and 0 bases, in that order; junction bases with no gene match: 1. From germline, CDR1 is SGHTA and CDR2 FQGTGA. The CDR3 loop is CASSLWGGSYNEQFF. The CDR3 region has the DNA TGTGCCAGCAGCTTATGGGGGGGCTCCTACAATGAGCAGTTCTTC.

This clonotype was detected many times. The chain is built from TRBV7-2 and TRBJ2-3, with 7 positions matching TRBD1. The CDR3 spans 16 residues. Germline CDR1 is SGHTA and CDR2 is FQGNSA. V was pared by 5 bases and J by 2 bases, with 10 bases of the junction left unmatched. The CDR3 DNA follows: TGTGCCAGCAGCCAGTCGACAGGGTCCTACACAGATACGCAGTATTTT. Translated, it gives CASSQSTGSYTDTQYF.

V is TRBV28 and J is TRBJ2-7; 8 bases line up with TRBD1. Germline CDR1 reads MDHEN; CDR2 reads SYDVKM. This CDR3 region has 14 residues. V trimming: 6 bases; J trimming: 9 bases; junction bases outside the gene matches: 13. The CDR3 protein is CASRSGQVGDGQYV. DNA for the CDR3: TGTGCCAGCAGATCGGGACAGGTGGGAGACGGGCAGTACGTC.

In its sample, this clonotype was seen a few times. This chain joins TRBV20-1 and TRBJ2-1; 12 positions agree with TRBD2. The CDR3 covers 15 residues. Germline loops: CDR1 DFQATT, CDR2 SNEGSKA (reference sequence). The J segment lost 6 bases and the V segment lost 2 bases, leaving 5 bases of the junction unmatched. The CDR3 nucleotides read TGCAGTGCTAGACTAGCGGGGGGGCCGTCCAATGAGCAGTTCTTC. Translated, it gives CSARLAGGPSNEQFF.

The chain uses TRBV10-1 and TRBJ2-5; TRBD1 aligns across 8 bases. The CDR3 consists of 16 residues. The J segment lost 1 base and the V segment lost 6 bases, leaving 10 bases of the junction unmatched. Germline CDR1 WNHNN, CDR2 SYGVQD (reference sequence). CDR3 loop: CASSPGTGHLQETQYF. The DNA of the CDR3 is TGCGCCAGCAGCCCCGGGACAGGACACCTCCAAGAGACCCAGTACTTC.

This clonotype was seen many times. The J gene is TRBJ2-5, the V gene TRBV12-3 or TRBV12-4, with 10 bases fitting TRBD2. V was clipped by 3 bases and J by 5 bases; unmatched bases: 0. This CDR3 region has 13 residues. CDR3 DNA sequence: TGTGCCAGCAGTTTGGGACTAGCGGAGACCCAGTACTTC. Protein product: CASSLGLAETQYF.

This clonotype was recorded a few times. V usage is TRBV7-2 and J usage is TRBJ2-2, with TRBD1 identical over 9 bases. V lost 5 bases to trimming and J lost 7 bases; unmatched junction nucleotides: 11. Germline CDR1 is SGHTA and CDR2 is FQGNSA. The CDR3 consists of 16 residues. In DNA, the CDR3 is TGTGCCAGCAGCCGCAACAGGGGGCAGTCTAACGGGGAGCTGTTTTTT. Translated, it gives CASSRNRGQSNGELFF.

This clonotype was observed a few times. The CDR3 reads CASPREDNQPQHF. The CDR3 DNA is TGTGCCAGCCCTAGGGAAGACAATCAGCCCCAGCATTTT. The rearrangement uses TRBV9 and TRBJ1-5; D is uncertain. Trimming shortened V by 7 bases and J by 3 bases, and 11 bases separated the two germline ends. The length of the CDR3 is 13 residues. The V gene's germline CDR1 is SGDLS and CDR2 YYNGEE.

There are a few counts of this clonotype. The gene calls are TRBV10-3 and TRBJ1-1; maybe TRBD1 (5 bases). CDR3 length: 16 residues. Trimming took off 4 bases at V and 4 bases at J, with 19 bases between the two ends. Per the germline V gene, CDR1 is ENHRY and CDR2 is SYGVKD. The CDR3 DNA reads TGTGCCATCAGTGCGGGGAGCGCGGACATAAGCACTGAAGCTTTCTTT. Amino acid sequence: CAISAGSADISTEAFF.

The rearrangement uses TRBV7-9 and TRBJ2-2, with 9 bases aligning to TRBD1. V lost 3 bases, J lost 0 bases, and 5 bases stayed unmatched. This CDR3 contains 17 residues. CDR1 is SEHNR and CDR2 is FQNEAQ in the germline V gene (reference sequence). The CDR3: CASSLGYRGPNTGELFF. CDR3 bases: TGTGCCAGCAGCTTGGGTTACAGGGGGCCGAACACCGGGGAGCTGTTTTTT.

The chain couples TRBV20-1 to TRBJ1-2, with a possible D match to TRBD1 (6 bases). Germline CDR1 is DFQATT and CDR2 is SNEGSKA (reference sequence). V dropped 4 bases and J dropped 4 bases, with 13 bases sitting between them. The CDR3 length is 13 residues. The chain's CDR3 is CSAKGGSSYGYTF. CDR3 nucleotides: TGCAGTGCTAAAGGGGGAAGTAGCTATGGCTACACCTTC.

This rearrangement joins TRBV6-5 to TRBJ2-3; 8 positions match TRBD2. Germline V gene lookup returns CDR1 MNHEY and CDR2 SVGAGI. CDR3 size: 17 residues. V shed 2 bases, J shed 5 bases, and the junction held 12 bases outside the gene matches. CDR3 amino acids: CASSYEAGASLGDTQYF. CDR3 nucleotides: TGTGCCAGCAGTTACGAAGCGGGGGCCTCTTTGGGAGATACGCAGTATTTT.

The chain uses TRBV6-5 and TRBJ1-5, with D maybe TRBD1 (5 bases). From germline, CDR1 is MNHEY and CDR2 SVGAGI. The CDR3 contains 15 residues. V shed 4 bases and J shed 7 bases, with 17 bases lying between them. The CDR3 protein is CASSLTSQGRQPQHF. CDR3 DNA sequence: TGTGCCAGCAGTTTAACCAGTCAGGGCAGACAGCCCCAGCATTTT.

The chain employs TRBV7-2 and TRBJ2-1; D is perhaps TRBD2 (6 bases). The CDR3 is made up of 16 amino acids. Germline CDR1 SGHTA, CDR2 FQGNSA. Trimming removed 6 bases at V and 4 bases at J, with 19 bases between. The CDR3 loop is CASSRPGGLKYNEQFF. CDR3 DNA sequence: TGTGCCAGCAGTAGGCCCGGGGGACTCAAATACAATGAGCAGTTCTTC. The full variable domain, with the rest looked up from reference TRBV7-2 and TRBJ2-1, is GAGVSQSPSNKVTEKGKDVELRCDPISGHTALYWYRQSLGQGLEFLIYFQGNSAPDKSGLPSDRFSAERTGGSVSTLTIQRTQQEDSAVYLCASSRPGGLKYNEQFFGPGTRLTVL.

There are a few counts of this clonotype. The rearrangement joins TRBV12-3 or TRBV12-4 to TRBJ2-3; D uncertain. The CDR3 is 13 residues long. V lost 3 bases and J 6 bases, leaving 10 bases between the germline ends. The DNA of the CDR3 is TGTGCCAGCAGTTTCGAGGAGAGGGATACGCAGTATTTT. Encoded protein: CASSFEERDTQYF.

The sample holds a few counts of this clonotype. The chain joins TRBV7-2 to TRBJ1-1; D is unresolved. The CDR3 contains 13 residues. Germline V gives CDR1 SGHTA, CDR2 FQGNSA. V was cut by 6 bases and J by 4 bases, with 12 bases left in between. For the CDR3, the DNA is TGTGCCAGCAGTTCCTCGGTAAGCACTGAAGCTTTCTTT. This codes for CASSSSVSTEAFF.

The rearrangement joins TRBV7-3 to TRBJ2-7, with D possibly TRBD2 on 5 matching bases. Germline CDR1 and CDR2: SGHTA and FQGTGA. The germline V and J ends were trimmed by 5 bases and 4 bases, with 12 bases remaining between them. CDR3 length: 13 residues. The CDR3 sequence is CASSPGNYYEQYF. DNA of the CDR3: TGTGCCAGCAGCCCCGGGAATTATTACGAGCAGTACTTC.

The chain joins TRBV4-1 to TRBJ1-5; D gene unclear. The CDR3 length is 14 residues. Trimming left V 4 bases short and J 3 bases short, with 10 bases between. Germline V gene sequence: CDR1 MGHRA, CDR2 YSYEKL. CDR3 nucleotide sequence: TGCGCCAGCAGCCGATGGGCCGACAATCAGCCCCAGCATTTT. Amino acids: CASSRWADNQPQHF.

The rearrangement joins TRBV6-6 to TRBJ2-7; the D call may be TRBD1 or TRBD2 (5 bases each). The germline V gene encodes CDR1 MNHNY and CDR2 SVGAGI (reference sequence). The CDR3 sequence is 15 residues long. Trimming shortened V by 5 bases and J by 2 bases, and 16 bases separated the two germline ends. The DNA of the CDR3 is TGTGCCAGCAGTGCCCCAGGGAGTGTGCCCTACGAGCAGTACTTC. Translating it yields CASSAPGSVPYEQYF.

This clonotype was seen only a few times. The chain links TRBV6-5 to TRBJ1-2; D is unclear. The CDR3 runs 17 residues. Germline lookup yields CDR1 MNHEY and CDR2 SVGAGI. Trimming shortened V by 1 base and J by 4 bases, and 19 bases separated the two germline ends. The CDR3, as DNA: TGTGCCAGCAGTTACTATACCCAGCGGGATTTTAGCTATGGCTACACCTTC. This gives the protein CASSYYTQRDFSYGYTF.

This clonotype was detected only a few times. The CDR3 DNA reads TGCGCCAGCAGCTTGGAAAGGGTGGACACCATATATTTT. It is translated as CASSLERVDTIYF. V usage is TRBV5-1 and J usage is TRBJ1-3; D gene uncertain. V was clipped by 0 bases and J by 8 bases, with 9 bases between them. The CDR3 runs to 13 residues. Germline loops: CDR1 SGHRS, CDR2 YFSETQ. Complete variable domain (other parts from reference TRBV5-1 and TRBJ1-3): KAGVTQTPRYLIKTRGQQVTLSCSPISGHRSVSWYQQTPGQGLQFLFEYFSETQRNKGNFPGRFSGRQFSNSRSEMNVSTLELGDSALYLCASSLERVDTIYFGEGSWLTVV.